Below are 16 T cell receptor beta chains sequenced from a single sample in a study of blood T cell repertoires in COVID-19. This table comes from immunoSEQ multiplex PCR, and its TCRdb copy is limited to in-frame clones, with some not included. The sample gives 290,000 or so clones, approximately 82% of which show up once; around 5% is in the top ten. The sample comprised PBMCs or T cells enriched from blood (not recorded which). The receptors shown here come from a middle-aged man who had been exposed to COVID-19.

In this sample, this clone turned up a few times. This chain links TRBV18 with TRBJ2-7; D perhaps matches TRBD1 (6 bases). V was clipped by 7 bases and J by 2 bases, with 9 bases between them. The germline CDR1 and CDR2 sequences are KGHSH and LQKENI. The CDR3 covers 12 residues. CDR3 in amino acids: CASCGQTYEQYF. The CDR3 DNA sequence: TGTGCCAGCTGCGGACAGACCTACGAGCAGTACTTC.

The chain is built from TRBV9 and TRBJ1-3; D is unresolved. Per the germline V gene, CDR1 is SGDLS and CDR2 is YYNGEE. V lost 0 bases and J lost 0, with 13 bases in between. The CDR3 runs 17 residues. The CDR3 DNA reads TGTGCCAGCAGCGTAGAACTAGGACGGAGCTCTGGAAACACCATATATTTT. It codes for CASSVELGRSSGNTIYF. The whole variable domain, filled in from reference TRBV9 and TRBJ1-3, reads DSGVTQTPKHLITATGQRVTLRCSPRSGDLSVYWYQQSLDQGLQFLIQYYNGEERAKGNILERFSAQQFPDLHSELNLSSLELGDSALYFCASSVELGRSSGNTIYFGEGSWLTVV.

The chain employs TRBV19 and TRBJ1-2; 7 bases agree with TRBD1. The CDR3 spans 16 residues. Trimming at V came to 1 base and at J to 0 bases, leaving 5 bases not matched to a gene. Germline values: CDR1 LNHDA, CDR2 SQIVND (reference sequence). CDR3 in amino acids: CASSIVRQGTNYGYTF. CDR3 nucleotide sequence: TGTGCCAGTAGTATAGTCCGACAGGGAACTAACTATGGCTACACCTTC.

The chain joins TRBV5-1 to TRBJ2-3; the D is unclear. The germline CDR1 and CDR2 sequences are SGHRS and YFSETQ. The CDR3 consists of 13 residues. The V gene lost 0 bases and the J gene lost 6 bases, with 8 bases spanning the gap. In nucleotides, the CDR3 is TGCGCCAGCAGCTTGGGGAGTCCCGATACGCAGTATTTT. Encoded protein: CASSLGSPDTQYF.

This clone occurred a few times. The V call is TRBV7-9, the J call TRBJ1-3, with D perhaps TRBD1 (6 bases). Trimming pared 6 bases from V and 4 bases from J, leaving 13 bases between. Germline V gene sequence: CDR1 SEHNR, CDR2 FQNEAQ (reference sequence). The CDR3 loop spans 14 amino acids. CDR3 DNA sequence: TGTGCCAGCAGGCCGATGGGGGCAGGAAACACCATATATTTT. It specifies CASRPMGAGNTIYF.

The chain combines TRBV7-2 with TRBJ1-2; tentatively, D is TRBD1 (5 bases). CDR1 and CDR2 (germline): SGHTA, FQGNSA. The CDR3 covers 14 residues. V gave up 3 bases and J gave up 4 bases, with 12 bases separating them. CDR3 sequence reads: CASSFNQGGYGYTF. As DNA, the CDR3 is TGTGCCAGCAGCTTCAACCAGGGAGGCTATGGCTACACCTTC.

The chain employs TRBV30 and TRBJ2-7; 7 bases map to TRBD2. Trimming cost V 5 bases and J 2 bases; bases outside gene matches: 3. This CDR3 is built from 12 residues. The germline V gene encodes CDR1 GTSNPN and CDR2 SVGIG (reference sequence). The CDR3 nucleotides read TGTGCCTGGGCGGGGGTAACCTACGAGCAGTACTTC. Translating gives CAWAGVTYEQYF.

This chain connects TRBV7-9 to TRBJ1-4; 10 bases are a match to TRBD1. This CDR3 contains 13 residues. J gave up 5 bases and V 9 bases, and 3 bases lay outside the gene matches. CDR1 and CDR2 (germline): SEHNR, FQNEAQ (reference sequence). CDR3: CASKDRGNEKLFF. CDR3 coding DNA: TGTGCCAGTAAGGACAGGGGGAATGAAAAACTGTTTTTT.

This rearrangement joins TRBV11-1 to TRBJ2-3; TRBD2 agrees at 7 bases. Trimming cost V 1 base and J 5 bases; bases outside gene matches: 3. CDR1 and CDR2 (germline): SGHAT, FQDESV (reference sequence). CDR3 length equals 14 residues. DNA of the CDR3: TGTGCCAGCAGCTTAGGCGGGAGAAGAGATACGCAGTATTTT. As protein: CASSLGGRRDTQYF. Full variable domain (rest looked up from reference TRBV11-1 and TRBJ2-3): EAEVAQSPRYKITEKSQAVAFWCDPISGHATLYWYRQILGQGPELLVQFQDESVVDDSQLPKDRFSAERLKGVDSTLKIQPAELGDSAMYLCASSLGGRRDTQYFGPGTRLTVL.

The chain carries TRBV19 and TRBJ1-5, with no clear D. CDR1 LNHDA and CDR2 SQIVND come from the germline V gene (reference sequence). V was pared by 5 bases and J by 1 base, with 12 bases between. CDR3 length equals 15 residues. The CDR3 loop reads CASSLGGGSNQPQHF. The CDR3 nucleotides read TGTGCCAGTAGTCTCGGAGGTGGGAGCAATCAGCCCCAGCATTTT.

A remark on this clone: One end of the junction does not line up with germline, which may come from a read error. V and J are TRBV7-7 and TRBJ1-1; 7 bases are shared with TRBD1. The CDR3 contains 18 residues. CDR1 is SSHAT and CDR2 is FNYEAQ in the germline V gene (reference sequence). The CDR3, as DNA: TGTGCTAGCAGCGGGGGTCCGGGACAGCATCTCATGAACACTGAAGCTTTCTTT. Protein product: CASSGGPGQHLMNTEAFF. Complete variable domain (other parts from reference TRBV7-7 and TRBJ1-1): GAGVSQSPRYKVTKRGQDVTLRCDPISSHATLYWYQQALGQGPEFLTYFNYEAQPDKSGLPSDRFSAERPEGSISTLTIQRTEQRDSAMYRCASSGGPGQHLMNTEAFFGQGTRLTVV.

This sequence joins TRBV25-1 and TRBJ1-2; D unresolved. The germline gives CDR1 MGHDK, CDR2 SYGVNS. CDR3 length: 18 residues. The V gene lost 2 bases and the J gene lost 2 bases, with 21 bases spanning the gap. CDR3 loop: CASSEDFWAPGENYGYTF. CDR3 bases: TGTGCCAGCAGTGAAGACTTTTGGGCCCCCGGGGAGAACTATGGCTACACCTTC.

This chain uses TRBV9 with TRBJ1-3; D gene uncertain. V lost 0 bases, J lost 8 bases, and 12 bases lay in between. Germline CDR1 is SGDLS and CDR2 is YYNGEE. There are 14 residues in the CDR3. This chain's CDR3 is CASSVEGRGDTIYF. In DNA, the CDR3 is TGTGCCAGCAGCGTAGAGGGCCGGGGAGACACCATATATTTT.

This chain joins TRBV19 and TRBJ1-6, with D perhaps TRBD1 (5 bases). CDR3 length: 13 residues. Trimming shortened V by 9 bases and J by 9 bases, and 15 bases separated the two germline ends. Germline assignment: CDR1 LNHDA and CDR2 SQIVND (reference sequence). This CDR3 reads CASANRFGSPLHF. The DNA for the CDR3 is TGTGCCAGCGCAAACAGGTTCGGTTCACCCCTCCACTTT.

This chain joins TRBV30 and TRBJ2-1, with D possibly matching TRBD2 (6 bases). The CDR3 contains 12 residues. From germline, CDR1 is GTSNPN and CDR2 SVGIG (reference sequence). Between the trimmed V and J ends, which lost 3 bases and 6 bases, there was a span of 9 bases. The CDR3: CAWRDYTNEQFF. The CDR3 DNA sequence: TGTGCCTGGAGGGACTATACCAATGAGCAGTTCTTC.

This chain connects TRBV5-4 to TRBJ2-3; TRBD2 matches at 12 bases. The CDR3 runs 16 residues. V shed 4 bases and J 5 bases; nucleotides not matched to a gene: 8. CDR1 is SGHNT and CDR2 is YYREEE in the germline V gene (reference sequence). CDR3 DNA: TGTGCCAGCAGCCTGGGGACTAGCGGGCCGAAAGATACGCAGTATTTT. Translation gives CASSLGTSGPKDTQYF.